A single TCR beta chain is shown here with its context. What it binds is not known. The CDR3 consists of 13 residues. Germline V gives CDR1 SQVTM, CDR2 ANQGSEA. The V end was cut by 4 bases, the J end by 2 bases, with 11 bases between. Cultured CD4+ T-cell DNA underwent Oncomine TCR Beta short-read sequencing. TCRdb redid the calling of the PCR reads with MiXCR, one entry per CDR3 protein. The sample yields about 16,000 distinct CDR3 sequences, 40% to 55% seen once. Treatment in this sample: roughly 11-day PBMC culture with coronavirus spike peptide pools or control peptides (ViraFEST assay). The data were taken from a study of vaccination and CD4 T cells after COVID-19.

The sequencing input was CD4+ T cells from blood, cultured in vitro. This chain links TRBV29-1 with TRBJ2-5; possible D gene TRBD1, 5 bases. This receptor was obtained from a human donor who had recovered from COVID-19. CDR3 bases: TGCAGCGTTGCCGTGGGGCAACAAGAGACCCAGTACTTC. Protein product: CSVAVGQQETQYF.